Below are 14 T cell receptor beta chains sequenced from a single sample in a study of response to subunit inactivated influenza vaccine. TCRdb reprocessed the RT-PCR reads via MiXCR and lists one record per CDR3 protein. This sample yields roughly 700,000 distinct CDR3 sequences, of which 15% to 19% are seen a single time; under 14% belongs to the top ten. This specimen was PBMCs from blood, taken approximately 13 days after vaccination. The receptors shown here come from a man in his fifties or sixties who received an inactivated influenza vaccine.

This clonotype was counted only a few times. This rearrangement joins TRBV12-3 or TRBV12-4 to TRBJ1-6; possible D gene TRBD1, 5 bases. This CDR3 region has 16 residues. V lost 1 base and J 7 bases, leaving 14 bases between the germline ends. CDR3 coding DNA: TGTGCCAGCAGTTTAGGACAGACGGGAAACAATTCACCCCTCCACTTT. Encoded protein: CASSLGQTGNNSPLHF.

Details on this clonotype: Being one base from a much bigger clone, this may be a read error. This rearrangement joins TRBV5-5 to TRBJ2-2; tentatively, D is TRBD2 (6 bases). V lost 4 bases, J lost 3 bases, and 16 bases lay in between. Per the germline V gene, CDR1 is SGHKS and CDR2 is YYEKEE (reference sequence). The CDR3 is 16 residues long. The CDR3 nucleotides are TGTGCCAGCAGCCCCTCCCCAGCGGGCTACACCGGGGAGCTGTTTTTT. Its translation: CASSPSPAGYTGELFF.

CDR3 sequence (DNA): TGTGCCAGCAGCTCCAGCGGGGACTCCTACAATGAGCAGTTCTTC. Translated: CASSSSGDSYNEQFF. This chain joins TRBV7-6 and TRBJ2-1; 7 nucleotides align to TRBD2. The germline CDR1 and CDR2 sequences are SGHVS and FNYEAQ. The CDR3 totals 15 residues. The J segment lost 0 bases and the V segment lost 4 bases, leaving 3 bases of the junction unmatched.

The chain joins TRBV20-1 to TRBJ2-1; tentatively, D is TRBD2 (6 bases). Germline CDR1 DFQATT, CDR2 SNEGSKA (reference sequence). The CDR3 spans 14 residues. V was trimmed by 6 bases and J by 4 bases, leaving 16 bases between them. CDR3 loop: CSATIVGGYNEQFF. The CDR3 nucleotides are TGCAGTGCCACCATAGTCGGGGGTTACAATGAGCAGTTCTTC.

The J gene is TRBJ2-1, the V gene TRBV5-1; a weak D match, TRBD2 (5 bases). This CDR3 contains 14 residues. Germline CDR1 is SGHRS and CDR2 is YFSETQ. V was pared by 0 bases and J by 6 bases, with 10 bases between. In nucleotides, the CDR3 is TGCGCCAGCAGCTTGGGGCTCGAGGGCAATGAGCAGTTCTTC. Its protein product is CASSLGLEGNEQFF.

This clonotype was found a few times. V is TRBV5-1 and J is TRBJ2-7; 8 bases fit TRBD1. In germline, CDR1 is SGHRS, CDR2 YFSETQ. The CDR3 sequence is 16 residues long. Germline trimming cut 4 bases from V and 0 bases from J; bases unmatched to any gene: 9. The CDR3 sequence: CASSRKDRGLSYEQYF. The CDR3 DNA reads TGCGCCAGCAGCAGAAAAGACAGGGGTCTCTCCTACGAGCAGTACTTC.

The chain recombines TRBV2 with TRBJ2-2, with D perhaps given as TRBD1 or TRBD2 (5 bases each). The CDR3 is made up of 14 amino acids. Trimming left V 7 bases short and J 8 bases short, with 17 bases between. Per germline, CDR1 SNHLY and CDR2 FYNNEI. CDR3 nucleotides: TGTGCCAGCACCTCGGGACCCCCAGGTGGGGAGCTGTTTTTT. Translating it yields CASTSGPPGGELFF.

The rearrangement uses TRBV5-1 and TRBJ2-7, with TRBD2 identical over 11 bases. Germline assignment: CDR1 SGHRS and CDR2 YFSETQ. The ends lost 3 bases at V and 0 bases at J; junction bases unmatched: 2. The CDR3 runs 15 residues. The CDR3 protein is CASSSLAGGSYEQYF. CDR3 sequence (DNA): TGCGCCAGCAGCTCCCTAGCGGGGGGCTCCTACGAGCAGTACTTC.

This rearrangement joins TRBV29-1 to TRBJ2-5; 10 positions match TRBD2. Trimming at V came to 4 bases and at J to 5 bases, leaving 7 bases not matched to a gene. There are 14 residues in the CDR3. Germline values: CDR1 SQVTM, CDR2 ANQGSEA. The CDR3 loop is CSVAASGSTETQYF. The CDR3 nucleotides are TGCAGCGTTGCGGCTAGCGGGAGTACGGAGACCCAGTACTTC.

The chain carries TRBV25-1 and TRBJ2-1; D gene unclear. The V and J ends lost 4 bases and 12 bases respectively, with 7 bases between them. CDR1 and CDR2 (germline): MGHDK, SYGVNS. This CDR3 has 10 residues. CDR3 nucleotide sequence: TGTGCCAGCAGTGTGGTGTGGCAGTTCTTC. It encodes CASSVVWQFF.

This clonotype occurred many times. A junction boundary mismatches the germline segment, possibly from a read error. The J gene is TRBJ2-3, the V gene TRBV5-1, with 7 nucleotides matching TRBD1. The germline V gene has CDR1 SGHRS and CDR2 YFSETQ. The CDR3 consists of 14 residues. CDR3 DNA sequence: TGTGCCAGCAGCTCAGGACAGGGCACAGATACGCAGTATTTT. Translated: CASSSGQGTDTQYF.

This clonotype was seen at least ten times. The chain combines TRBV5-1 with TRBJ1-1; D remains ambiguous. Trimming shortened V by 0 bases and J by 6 bases, and 9 bases separated the two germline ends. The CDR3 extends over 13 amino acids. Germline CDR1 reads SGHRS; CDR2 reads YFSETQ. DNA for the CDR3: TGCGCCAGCAGCTTGGCTGGTGGCGCTGAAGCTTTCTTT. Protein: CASSLAGGAEAFF.

This clonotype appeared a few times. The chain combines TRBV7-8 with TRBJ2-3, with D maybe TRBD2 (5 bases). The CDR3 is 18 residues long. V lost 3 bases and J lost 0, with 19 bases in between. In germline, CDR1 is SGHVS, CDR2 FQNEAQ. In DNA form, the CDR3 reads TGTGCCAGCAGCTTCCCTGCCGGCCGGGGAACTAGCACAGATACGCAGTATTTT. This encodes CASSFPAGRGTSTDTQYF.

The chain has TRBV5-1 and TRBJ2-4; D may match TRBD1 or TRBD2 (6 bases each). The germline V and J ends were trimmed by 0 bases and 5 bases, with 12 bases remaining between them. Germline V lookup: CDR1 SGHRS, CDR2 YFSETQ. This CDR3 has 15 residues. The CDR3 DNA reads as TGCGCCAGCAGCTTGGTGTCGGGGGCTGAAAACATTCAGTACTTC. Encoded protein: CASSLVSGAENIQYF.